This TCR beta chain was recorded in a study of T cell responses to AZD1222 COVID-19 vaccine. As concerns this clone: Its antigen is unknown.

Germline-derived CDR1 and CDR2 are KGHSH and LQKENI. Trimming took off 3 bases at V and 3 bases at J, with 11 bases between the two ends. CDR3 size: 14 residues. The assay was immunoSEQ multiplex PCR, and TCRdb's table has in-frame clones only and misses some. The repertoire includes 84,000 or so clones, roughly 89% of them detected once, and roughly 5.6% sits in the top ten. Whole-study findings and limits: Most donors were white British, females outnumbered males, and clonal diversity was possibly underestimated. Recipients of two AZD1222 doses showed rising Spike-specific TCR breadth and depth.

The sequencing here drew on peripheral blood, taken on day 0 of MenACWY control vaccination. The J gene is TRBJ1-1, the V gene TRBV18; D may be TRBD1 (6 bases). This receptor was identified in an adult in good health. In nucleotides, the CDR3 is TGTGCCAGCTCACCCGGGGGGCTTGACACTGAAGCTTTCTTT. Translating it yields CASSPGGLDTEAFF.